Listed here are 6 T cell receptor beta chains from one sample, sequenced in a study of post-analysis software for immune sequencing data. Study findings and constraints: Controls had lower frequencies than patients of four or five TRBV segments, which included TRBV5-6, TRBV5-1 and TRBV20-1.

For these receptors, no antigen is known. Incorporated into the TCR beta cDNA libraries were unique molecular identifiers, which served to reduce PCR and sequencing biases. TCRdb ran MiXCR on the PCR reads and lists one entry per CDR3 protein. Among just over 250,000 distinct CDR3 sequences, roughly a third were seen once, and the ten largest hold 4% to 6%. The sample was blood. These receptor sequences come from a girl between 5 and 17 years old with multiple sclerosis.

There are many counts of this clonotype. V is TRBV28 and J is TRBJ2-3; D call uncertain. CDR3 length: 12 residues. From germline, CDR1 is MDHEN and CDR2 SYDVKM. Trimming removed 6 bases at V and 7 bases at J, with 11 bases between. For the CDR3, the DNA is TGTGCCAGCAGCCAGACCGTTAATACGCAGTATTTT. Translation: CASSQTVNTQYF.

This clonotype has at least ten counts. The rearrangement links TRBV7-8 to TRBJ2-2; tentatively, D is TRBD1 (6 bases). The V end lost 5 bases, the J end lost 4 bases, and 11 bases lay between the germline ends. CDR3 length: 14 residues. Per germline, CDR1 SGHVS and CDR2 FQNEAQ. Written as DNA, the CDR3 is TGTGCCAGCAGCCAAACAGGGTCCACCGGGGAGCTGTTTTTT. This translates into CASSQTGSTGELFF.

This clonotype was counted a single time. The V gene is TRBV7-2, the J gene TRBJ1-3; D unclear. Germline lookup yields CDR1 SGHTA and CDR2 FQGNSA. The V end was cut by 2 bases, the J end by 8 bases, with 7 bases between. The length of the CDR3 is 12 residues. CDR3 nucleotides: TGTGCCAGCAGCTTACTAGGGCACACCATATATTTT. Translation: CASSLLGHTIYF.

This clonotype was counted a few times. J is TRBJ2-3 and V is TRBV7-9; 7 bases are a match to TRBD2. CDR3 size: 16 residues. Germline CDR1 SEHNR, CDR2 FQNEAQ (reference sequence). Trimming at V came to 1 base and at J to 4 bases, leaving 8 bases not matched to a gene. The DNA for the CDR3 is TGTGCCAGCAGCTTAGAGCGGGAAGCAGAGGCAGATACGCAGTATTTT. Protein sequence: CASSLEREAEADTQYF.

The chain couples TRBV4-1 to TRBJ2-7; 15 bases line up with TRBD2. CDR3 length equals 15 residues. V dropped 4 bases and J dropped 6; count of bases not matched to a gene: 4. Germline-derived CDR1 and CDR2 are MGHRA and YSYEKL. CDR3 sequence (DNA): TGCGCCAGCAGCCGCCCGGGACTAGCGGGAGGCGAGCAGTACTTC. Translating gives CASSRPGLAGGEQYF.

This clonotype appeared a few times. This chain connects TRBV20-1 to TRBJ1-1, with D unresolved. Germline-derived CDR1 and CDR2 are DFQATT and SNEGSKA (reference sequence). The length of the CDR3 is 15 residues. The V end was cut by 0 bases, the J end by 1 base, with 12 bases between. The CDR3 DNA follows: TGCAGTGCTAGAGATCCAGCAGGAGGGAACACTGAAGCTTTCTTT. Residues: CSARDPAGGNTEAFF.